The 4 T cell receptor beta chains presented below share a single source sample, sequenced in a study of metastatic and nonmetastatic thyroid tumors. Patients were all untreated before their thyroid surgery. TCRdb reanalyzed the PCR reads via MiXCR. The top ten clones hold roughly 4% of a sample with 85,000 to 95,000 clones, about 15% of them seen once. Sequencing was carried out using blood. The source is a female donor with papillary thyroid cancer or a benign thyroid nodule (not recorded which). Some clones in this sample may be carry-over from other donors' samples.

Of note for this clone: This may come from a read error, since a much larger clone is one base off. The chain carries TRBV29-1 and TRBJ2-1; 7 nucleotides line up with TRBD1. The J segment lost 0 bases and the V segment lost 0 bases, leaving 5 bases of the junction unmatched. The CDR3 is 16 residues long. Germline assignment: CDR1 SQVTM and CDR2 ANQGSEA. In DNA form, the CDR3 reads TGCAGCGTTGAAGATCCGGACAGGATCTCCTACAATGAGCAGTTCTTC. This translates into CSVEDPDRISYNEQFF.

Ten or more counts support this clone. The chain couples TRBV6-1 to TRBJ1-5; no definite D call. The CDR3 contains 14 residues. The V gene's germline CDR1 is MNHNS and CDR2 SASEGT. The V and J ends lost 5 bases and 1 base respectively, with 9 bases between them. CDR3 nucleotides: TGTGCCAGCAGTTTAGACGGCAGCAATCAGCCCCAGCATTTT. This encodes CASSLDGSNQPQHF.

This clone appeared many times. The chain combines TRBV5-1 with TRBJ2-1; TRBD2 agrees at 7 bases. The V and J ends lost 7 bases and 5 bases, in that order; junction bases with no gene match: 9. CDR1 is SGHRS, CDR2 YFSETQ, per germline. The CDR3 totals 14 residues. As DNA, the CDR3 is TGCGCCAGCGGGGTGGGACTAAATCACAATGAGCAGTTCTTC. Translating gives CASGVGLNHNEQFF.

This chain links TRBV18 with TRBJ2-1; D tentatively reads TRBD1 or TRBD2 (5 bases each). This CDR3 is built from 15 residues. In germline, CDR1 is KGHSH, CDR2 LQKENI. Trimming took off 3 bases at V and 10 bases at J, with 19 bases between the two ends. Written as DNA, the CDR3 is TGTGCCAGCTCACCTAAAACGGGGCCGTGGACCGAGCAGTTCTTC. Translating gives CASSPKTGPWTEQFF.